Many counts were recorded for the clone carrying this TCR beta chain. TCRdb ran MiXCR on the RACE reads and lists one entry per CDR3 protein. The sample yields some 45,000 distinct CDR3 sequences, about 4.8% seen once. CDR3 length: 11 residues. With 3 bases removed from V and 6 bases from J, the gap between germline ends came to 4 bases. CDR1 and CDR2 from the germline V gene are MDHEN and SYDVKM. Time point here: healthy volunteer bleed at 2 weeks. RNA extraction used unfractionated whole blood as the source of total RNA. These data belong to a study of human T cells and chemical hapten exposure. This TCR was recovered from a human donor in good health. Some clones in this sample may be carry-over from other donors' samples. The sequenced sample consisted of whole blood. The rearrangement links TRBV28 to TRBJ2-3; D gene unclear. The CDR3 nucleotides read TGTGCCAGCAGTTTTAAGGATACGCAGTATTTT. Amino acid sequence: CASSFKDTQYF.